One and the same sample provided the 19 T cell receptor beta chains below, sequenced in a study of tumor and adjacent non-tumor tissue in lung cancer. The library came from three nested PCR rounds adapted from ARM-PCR protocols. TCRdb redid the calling of the multiplex PCR reads with MiXCR, one entry per CDR3 protein. The data contain roughly 81,000 distinct CDR3 sequences, roughly two thirds of them singletons. No cell sorting was done before RNA was extracted from the tissue. The sequenced material came from lung tumor tissue. The receptors derive from a man between 65 and 85 years old with non-small cell lung cancer.

This clonotype was recorded only once. One end of the junction does not line up with germline, which may come from a read error. J is TRBJ1-3 and V is TRBV11-2; D perhaps matches TRBD1 (6 bases). CDR1 SGHAT and CDR2 FQNNGV come from the germline V gene. The length of the CDR3 is 16 residues. CDR3 in amino acids: CASSAGGRFSRNTIYF. CDR3 DNA: TGTGCCAGCAGCGCGGGGGGGCGATTCTCTAGAAACACCATATATTTT.

V usage is TRBV29-1 and J usage is TRBJ2-7, with D perhaps TRBD2 (6 bases). The length of the CDR3 is 14 residues. V was shortened by 7 bases and J by 2 bases, with 18 bases between the two germline ends. The germline gives CDR1 SQVTM, CDR2 ANQGSEA. The CDR3: CSARGSGVTYEQYF. Written as DNA, the CDR3 is TGCAGCGCTCGAGGGTCGGGAGTCACCTACGAGCAGTACTTC.

This clonotype was found many times. The genes are TRBV10-1 and TRBJ2-2; a weak D match, TRBD1 (5 bases). The length of the CDR3 is 14 residues. Germline values: CDR1 WNHNN, CDR2 SYGVQD (reference sequence). V was clipped by 2 bases and J by 6 bases, with 10 bases between them. The CDR3 nucleotides read TGCGCCAGCAGTGAGCTCGGCAGGGCCGGGGAGCTGTTTTTT. Its translation is CASSELGRAGELFF.

CDR3: CASSASMLDTQYF. CDR3 bases: TGTGCCAGCAGCGCAAGCATGCTTGATACGCAGTATTTT. The V call is TRBV11-2, the J call TRBJ2-3; no definite D call. The CDR3 contains 13 residues. The germline CDR1 and CDR2 sequences are SGHAT and FQNNGV. Trimming took 5 bases from V and 6 from J, leaving 12 bases between them.

As regards this clonotype: A read error may produce the germline difference seen at one junction end. The V call is TRBV10-3, the J call TRBJ2-1, with no clear D. CDR1 is ENHRY, CDR2 SYGVKD, per germline. The length of the CDR3 is 14 residues. CDR3 nucleotide sequence: TGTGCCATCAGAGAGTCTGAACTCCACAATGAGCAGTTCTTT. Amino acid sequence: CAIRESELHNEQFF.

In its sample, this clonotype was seen many times. The chain combines TRBV10-3 with TRBJ2-2, with TRBD1 matching 9 bases. This CDR3 is built from 15 residues. Germline V lookup: CDR1 ENHRY, CDR2 SYGVKD. The junction had 2 bases not matched to a gene; V was cut back by 6 bases and J by 0 bases. The CDR3 nucleotides are TGTGCCATCAGAACAGGGGGCGCGAACACCGGGGAGCTGTTTTTT. It codes for CAIRTGGANTGELFF.

On this clonotype itself: This could be a read error, since a much larger clone is one nucleotide away. The CDR3, as DNA: TGTGCCAGCAGCAAAGTCTCGGCCGAGTCCTCCTACGAGCAGTACTTC. Translating gives CASSKVSAESSYEQYF. V gene TRBV21-1 combines with J gene TRBJ2-7. TRBV21-1 is deemed a pseudogene. The CDR3 has 16 amino acids.

The chain joins TRBV6-2 or TRBV6-3 to TRBJ1-5, with 8 nucleotides matching TRBD1. Germline lookup yields CDR1 MNHEY and CDR2 SVGEGT. The CDR3 has 18 amino acids. V gave up 2 bases and J gave up 4 bases; unmatched junction bases: 13. Written as DNA, the CDR3 is TGTGCCAGCAGTTACCCGGTGGACAGGGTAAATTGGAATCAGCCCCAGCATTTT. Translating gives CASSYPVDRVNWNQPQHF.

As regards this clonotype: This may come from a read error, since a much larger clone is one base off. The chain links TRBV6-5 to TRBJ2-3; D gene uncertain. The germline V gene has CDR1 MNHEY and CDR2 SVGAGI. The CDR3 is 12 amino acids. V was pared by 2 bases and J by 9 bases, with 9 bases between. The CDR3 coding sequence is TGTGCCAGCAGTTACCGGCAAGGGACGCAGTATTTT. It translates to CASSYRQGTQYF.

About this clonotype: This could be a read error, since a much larger clone is one nucleotide away. This is likely a read error, given that the CDR3 carries no conserved phenylalanine or tryptophan at its end. The chain couples TRBV28 to TRBJ2-7, with D perhaps matching TRBD1 or TRBD2 (5 bases each). Deletions cut 3 bases from V and 5 bases from J, with 11 bases between. The CDR3 loop spans 13 amino acids. The germline V gene has CDR1 MDHEN and CDR2 SYDVKM. Here the CDR3 DNA reads TGTGCCAGCAGTTTGGGTGGGGGTCACGAGCAGTACCTC. Encoded protein: CASSLGGGHEQYL.

The chain is built from TRBV5-1 and TRBJ2-1; 9 bases align to TRBD2. The CDR3 sequence is 16 residues long. Looked up from germline, CDR1 is SGHRS and CDR2 is YFSETQ. Trimming removed 8 bases from V and 8 bases from J; junction bases left unmatched: 17. CDR3 nucleotide sequence: TGCGCCAGTAGCCGGGTGGCGCTAGCGGGATACTATGAGCAGTTCTTC. It specifies CASSRVALAGYYEQFF.

Ten or more counts support this clonotype. The rearrangement uses TRBV6-1 and TRBJ2-1; D not resolved. CDR1 and CDR2 from the germline V gene are MNHNS and SASEGT. Trimming cost V 3 bases and J 1 base, with 13 bases left between them. This CDR3 contains 16 residues. The CDR3 coding sequence is TGTGCCAGCAGTGACAGGACCGCAAATTCCTACAATGAGCAGTTCTTC. This codes for CASSDRTANSYNEQFF.

Worth noting for this clonotype: At one of its ends the junction is not consistent with the germline gene, which may arise from a read error. The V and J genes are TRBV4-1 and TRBJ2-1, with 10 bases fitting TRBD2. Germline assignment: CDR1 MGHRA and CDR2 YSYEKL. The CDR3 runs to 17 residues. CDR3 nucleotides: TGCGCCAGCAGCCACGGGACTAGCGCAATCTCCTACAATGTGCAGTTCTTC. Translating gives CASSHGTSAISYNVQFF.

On this clonotype: The CDR3 ends on some other residue instead of the conserved phenylalanine or tryptophan, so this is likely a read error. V usage is TRBV4-1 and J usage is TRBJ2-5; TRBD1 matches at 7 bases. The CDR3 covers 15 residues. The V gene's germline CDR1 is MGHRA and CDR2 YSYEKL. CDR3 nucleotide sequence: TGCGCCAGCAGCCTCCCCGGGACAGCACAAGGGACCCAGTACTTG. It codes for CASSLPGTAQGTQYL.

The CDR3 nucleotides are TGCAGTGCTAGATTACCGGACGGCTTAAGAGTGAAGACCCAGTACTTC. Amino acid sequence: CSARLPDGLRVKTQYF. The J gene is TRBJ2-5, the V gene TRBV20-1; D uncertain. The V and J ends lost 2 bases and 6 bases respectively, with 22 bases between them. The length of the CDR3 is 16 residues. The germline V gene encodes CDR1 DFQATT and CDR2 SNEGSKA (reference sequence).

As for this clonotype: Sequence at one end of the junction differs from germline and may be a read error. The V gene is TRBV6-5, the J gene TRBJ2-1; tentatively, D is TRBD2 (6 bases). CDR1 is MNHEY, CDR2 SVGAGI, per germline. CDR3 length: 15 residues. For the CDR3, the DNA is TGTGCCAGCAGGAATCGACTAGTGGGTAACAATGAGCAATTCTTC. Its protein is CASRNRLVGNNEQFF.

This clonotype appeared many times. This sequence joins TRBV4-2 and TRBJ2-1; no reliable D call. The CDR3 has 12 amino acids. The germline CDR1 and CDR2 sequences are LGHNA and YNFKEQ. Trimming left V 4 bases short and J 5 bases short, with 6 bases between. DNA of the CDR3: TGTGCCAGCAGCCTAGAGGACAATGAGCAGTTCTTC. It encodes CASSLEDNEQFF.

The chain carries TRBV20-1 and TRBJ1-4; weak D call: TRBD1 (5 bases). The CDR3 runs 15 residues. Germline lookup yields CDR1 DFQATT and CDR2 SNEGSKA (reference sequence). The ends were cut back, 6 bases at V and 3 bases at J, with 17 bases in the middle. CDR3 DNA: TGCAGTGCCAATATTGGAGGGGCAGCTAATGAAAAACTGTTTTTT. Residues: CSANIGGAANEKLFF.

This clonotype has a single count. In nucleotides, the CDR3 is TGCAGTGCTAGATTGGAAATCCCGGGCGAGCAGTACTTC. It yields the protein CSARLEIPGEQYF. The chain recombines TRBV20-1 with TRBJ2-7; D remains unclear. The CDR3 loop spans 13 amino acids. Germline V gives CDR1 DFQATT, CDR2 SNEGSKA (reference sequence). The V and J ends lost 2 bases and 6 bases respectively, with 14 bases between them.